These 10 T cell receptor beta chains came from one sample sequenced in a study of blood T cell repertoires in COVID-19. Sequencing was performed with immunoSEQ multiplex PCR; in TCRdb, only in-frame clones are kept and a portion is missing. The data show around 99,000 clones, with about four fifths seen just once and 15% to 20% held by the top ten. Input material: peripheral blood. All receptors derive from an elderly woman with active or convalescent COVID-19.

The rearrangement uses TRBV19 and TRBJ1-1; no firm D call. Germline-derived CDR1 and CDR2 are LNHDA and SQIVND (reference sequence). This CDR3 has 13 amino acids. V was cut by 3 bases and J by 1 base, with 6 bases left in between. This CDR3 reads CASSMAWNTEAFF. In DNA, the CDR3 is TGTGCCAGTAGTATGGCCTGGAACACTGAAGCTTTCTTT.

This chain connects TRBV5-4 to TRBJ2-5, with D perhaps matching TRBD2 (5 bases). The CDR3 loop spans 14 amino acids. Germline values: CDR1 SGHNT, CDR2 YYREEE (reference sequence). The V and J ends lost 4 bases and 2 bases respectively, with 12 bases between them. CDR3 nucleotides: TGTGCCAGCAGCCTGAGAGGGTATCAAGAGACCCAGTACTTC. Protein: CASSLRGYQETQYF. Looking up the rest from reference TRBV5-4 and TRBJ2-5 gives the full variable domain: ETGVTQSPTHLIKTRGQQVTLRCSSQSGHNTVSWYQQALGQGPQFIFQYYREEENGRGNFPPRFSGLQFPNYSSELNVNALELDDSALYLCASSLRGYQETQYFGPGTRLLVL.

This clone showed up just a few times. V gene TRBV7-6 combines with J gene TRBJ2-1; 14 bases match TRBD2. Germline V lookup: CDR1 SGHVS, CDR2 FNYEAQ. There are 16 residues in the CDR3. J was trimmed by 7 bases and V by 5 bases; bases with no gene match: 7. This CDR3 is CASSLGTSGSNNEQFF. The CDR3 region has the DNA TGTGCCAGCAGCCTTGGGACTAGCGGGAGCAATAATGAGCAGTTCTTC. The complete variable domain, with remaining parts taken from reference TRBV7-6 and TRBJ2-1, reads GAGVSQSPRYKVTKRGQDVALRCDPISGHVSLYWYRQALGQGPEFLTYFNYEAQQDKSGLPNDRFSAERPEGSISTLTIQRTEQRDSAMYRCASSLGTSGSNNEQFFGPGTRLTVL.

This CDR3 is CASSLEAGGRNTEAFF. The CDR3 DNA sequence: TGTGCCAGCAGCTTGGAGGCAGGGGGCCGGAACACTGAAGCTTTCTTT. The J gene is TRBJ1-1, the V gene TRBV5-4; 8 nucleotides align to TRBD1. This CDR3 has 16 amino acids. Trimming took 0 bases from V and 1 from J; bases not matched to a gene: 5. Germline CDR1 is SGHNT and CDR2 is YYREEE (reference sequence).

The rearrangement links TRBV9 to TRBJ1-6; D gene ambiguous. The germline V gene encodes CDR1 SGDLS and CDR2 YYNGEE. This CDR3 region has 14 residues. V was trimmed by 0 bases and J by 8 bases, leaving 9 bases between them. CDR3 protein: CASSVGATDSPLHF. For the CDR3, the DNA is TGTGCCAGCAGCGTAGGGGCGACGGATTCACCCCTCCACTTT.

The sample holds one count of this clone. V usage is TRBV5-4 and J usage is TRBJ1-1; tentatively, D is TRBD1 (6 bases). Germline lookup yields CDR1 SGHNT and CDR2 YYREEE (reference sequence). The CDR3 consists of 16 residues. The V end was cut by 0 bases, the J end by 0 bases, with 12 bases between. CDR3 residues: CASSLGKGGMNTEAFF. CDR3 in DNA: TGTGCCAGCAGCTTGGGAAAGGGGGGGATGAACACTGAAGCTTTCTTT.

This clone was counted once. The gene calls are TRBV29-1 and TRBJ2-1; 11 bases line up with TRBD2. Germline CDR1 SQVTM, CDR2 ANQGSEA. V shed 5 bases, J shed 8 bases, and the junction held 5 bases outside the gene matches. The length of the CDR3 is 13 residues. The DNA of the CDR3 is TGCAGCGTTACTAGCGGGAGTTTGGATGAGCAGTTCTTC. It encodes CSVTSGSLDEQFF.

The V and J genes are TRBV12-3 or TRBV12-4 and TRBJ1-1, with 10 bases lining up with TRBD1. V shed 0 bases and J 11 bases; nucleotides not matched to a gene: 3. This CDR3 region has 13 residues. The CDR3 DNA is TGTGCCAGCAGTTTAGCCCGGGACAGGGGCGCTTTCTTT. It specifies CASSLARDRGAFF.

The rearrangement joins TRBV2 to TRBJ2-1, with D possibly being TRBD2 (5 bases). This CDR3 has 14 residues. Trimming shortened V by 7 bases and J by 4 bases, and 14 bases separated the two germline ends. Germline CDR1 reads SNHLY; CDR2 reads FYNNEI. The CDR3: CASTGSSPYNEQFF. The CDR3 region has the DNA TGTGCCAGCACGGGAAGCAGCCCTTACAATGAGCAGTTCTTC.

This clone was seen a handful of times. The gene calls are TRBV5-5 and TRBJ2-7; TRBD1 aligns across 7 bases. V was clipped by 0 bases and J by 3 bases; unmatched bases: 9. This CDR3 spans 16 amino acids. Germline assignment: CDR1 SGHKS and CDR2 YYEKEE (reference sequence). This chain's CDR3 is CASSLGRGGEGYEQYF. Written as DNA, the CDR3 is TGTGCCAGCAGCTTGGGACGAGGGGGCGAGGGCTACGAGCAGTACTTC.